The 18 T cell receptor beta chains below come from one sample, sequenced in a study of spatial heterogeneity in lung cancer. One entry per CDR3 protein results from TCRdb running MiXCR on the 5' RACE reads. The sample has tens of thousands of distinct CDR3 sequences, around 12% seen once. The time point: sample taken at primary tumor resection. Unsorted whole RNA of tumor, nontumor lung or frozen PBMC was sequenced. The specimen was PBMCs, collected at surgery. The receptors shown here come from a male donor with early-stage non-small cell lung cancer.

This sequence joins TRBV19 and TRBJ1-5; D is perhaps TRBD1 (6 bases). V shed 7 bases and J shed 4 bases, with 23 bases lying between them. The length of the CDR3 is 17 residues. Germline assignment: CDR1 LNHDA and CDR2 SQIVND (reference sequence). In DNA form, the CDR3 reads TGTGCCAGTACCCCAGAAAGGGACACACTCCCGAATCAGCCCCAGCATTTT. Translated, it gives CASTPERDTLPNQPQHF.

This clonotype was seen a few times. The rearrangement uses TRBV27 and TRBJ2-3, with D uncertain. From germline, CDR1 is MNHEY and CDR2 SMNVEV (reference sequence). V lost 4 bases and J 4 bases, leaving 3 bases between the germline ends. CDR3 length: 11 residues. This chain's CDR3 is CASSSSDTQYF. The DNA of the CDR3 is TGTGCCAGCAGTTCGTCAGATACGCAGTATTTT.

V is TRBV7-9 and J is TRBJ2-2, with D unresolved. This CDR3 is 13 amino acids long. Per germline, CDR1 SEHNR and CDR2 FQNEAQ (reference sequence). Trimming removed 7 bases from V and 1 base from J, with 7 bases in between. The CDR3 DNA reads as TGTGCCAGCATGCCGGGGAACACCGGGGAGCTGTTTTTT. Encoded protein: CASMPGNTGELFF.

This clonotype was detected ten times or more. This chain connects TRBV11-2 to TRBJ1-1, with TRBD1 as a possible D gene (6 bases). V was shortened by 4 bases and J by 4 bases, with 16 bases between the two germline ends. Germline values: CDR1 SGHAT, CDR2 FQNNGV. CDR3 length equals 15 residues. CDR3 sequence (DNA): TGTGCCAGCAGCTCCTTACAGGGAATGGCCACTGAAGCTTTCTTT. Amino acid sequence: CASSSLQGMATEAFF. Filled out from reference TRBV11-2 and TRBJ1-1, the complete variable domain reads EAGVAQSPRYKIIEKRQSVAFWCNPISGHATLYWYQQILGQGPKLLIQFQNNGVVDDSQLPKDRFSAERLKGVDSTLKIQPAKLEDSAVYLCASSSLQGMATEAFFGQGTRLTVV.

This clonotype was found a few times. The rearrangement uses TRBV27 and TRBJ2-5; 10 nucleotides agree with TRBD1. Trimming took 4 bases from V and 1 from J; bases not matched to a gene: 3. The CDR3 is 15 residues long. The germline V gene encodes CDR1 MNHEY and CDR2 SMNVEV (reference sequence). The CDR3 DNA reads TGTGCCAGCAGTTCTGGGACAGGGGTCCAAGAGACCCAGTACTTC. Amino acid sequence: CASSSGTGVQETQYF.

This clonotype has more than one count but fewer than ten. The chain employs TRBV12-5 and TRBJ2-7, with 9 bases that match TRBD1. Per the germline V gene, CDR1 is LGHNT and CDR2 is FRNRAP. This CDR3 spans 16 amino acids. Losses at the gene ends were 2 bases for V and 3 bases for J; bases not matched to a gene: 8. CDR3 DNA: TGTGCTAGTGGTTTGAGTGCCGGGACAGGGCACTACGAGCAGTACTTC. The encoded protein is CASGLSAGTGHYEQYF.

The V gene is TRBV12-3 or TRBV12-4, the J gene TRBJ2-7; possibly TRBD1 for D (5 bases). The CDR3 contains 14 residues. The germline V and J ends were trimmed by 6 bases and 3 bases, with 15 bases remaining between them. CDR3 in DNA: TGTGCCAGCAGCGCTCAAACCCAGGGCTACGAGCAGTACTTC. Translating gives CASSAQTQGYEQYF.

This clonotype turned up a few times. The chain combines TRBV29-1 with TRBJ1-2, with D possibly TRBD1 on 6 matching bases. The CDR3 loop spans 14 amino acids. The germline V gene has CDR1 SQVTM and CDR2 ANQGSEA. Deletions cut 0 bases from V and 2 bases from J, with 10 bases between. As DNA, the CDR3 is TGCAGCGTTGAAGAGGGGGCGGAGAACTATGGCTACACCTTC. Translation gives CSVEEGAENYGYTF.

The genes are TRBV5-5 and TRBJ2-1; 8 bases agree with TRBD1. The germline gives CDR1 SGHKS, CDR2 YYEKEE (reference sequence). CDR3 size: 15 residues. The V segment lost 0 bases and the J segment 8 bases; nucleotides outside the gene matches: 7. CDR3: CASSLGRGLGDEQFF. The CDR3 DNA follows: TGTGCCAGCAGCTTGGGCAGGGGGCTGGGGGATGAGCAGTTCTTC.

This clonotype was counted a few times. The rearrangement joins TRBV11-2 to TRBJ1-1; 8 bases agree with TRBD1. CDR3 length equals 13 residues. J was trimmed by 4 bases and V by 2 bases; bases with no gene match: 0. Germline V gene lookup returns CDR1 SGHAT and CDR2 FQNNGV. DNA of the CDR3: TGTGCCAGCAGCTTACAGGGGGCCACTGAAGCTTTCTTT. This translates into CASSLQGATEAFF.

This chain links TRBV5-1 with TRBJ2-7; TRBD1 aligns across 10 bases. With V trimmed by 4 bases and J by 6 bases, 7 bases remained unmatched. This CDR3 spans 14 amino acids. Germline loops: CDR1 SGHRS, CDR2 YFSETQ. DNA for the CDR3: TGCGCCAGCAGCAGCGGGACAGGGGAAACCGAGCAGTACTTC. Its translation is CASSSGTGETEQYF. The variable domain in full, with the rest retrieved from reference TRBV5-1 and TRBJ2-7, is KAGVTQTPRYLIKTRGQQVTLSCSPISGHRSVSWYQQTPGQGLQFLFEYFSETQRNKGNFPGRFSGRQFSNSRSEMNVSTLELGDSALYLCASSSGTGETEQYFGPGTRLTVT.

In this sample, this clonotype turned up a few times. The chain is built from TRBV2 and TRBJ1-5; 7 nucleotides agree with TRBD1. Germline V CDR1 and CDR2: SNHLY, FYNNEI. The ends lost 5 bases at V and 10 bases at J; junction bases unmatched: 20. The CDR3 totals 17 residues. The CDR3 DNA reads TGTGCCAGCAGTCATAGGTACGGGTCGACAGGGTACTCTCCCCAGCATTTT. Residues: CASSHRYGSTGYSPQHF.

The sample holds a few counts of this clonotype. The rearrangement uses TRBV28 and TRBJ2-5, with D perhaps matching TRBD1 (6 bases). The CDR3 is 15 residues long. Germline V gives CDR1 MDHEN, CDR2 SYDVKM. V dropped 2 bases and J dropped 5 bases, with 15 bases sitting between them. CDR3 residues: CASSLVAGVLETQYF. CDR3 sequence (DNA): TGTGCCAGCAGTTTAGTAGCAGGGGTCCTGGAGACCCAGTACTTC.

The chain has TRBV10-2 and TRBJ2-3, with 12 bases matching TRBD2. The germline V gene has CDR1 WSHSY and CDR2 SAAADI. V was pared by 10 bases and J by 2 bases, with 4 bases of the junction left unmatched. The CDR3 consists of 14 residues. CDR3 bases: TGCGCCACCCGACTAGCGGGGGACACAGATACGCAGTATTTT. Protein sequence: CATRLAGDTDTQYF.

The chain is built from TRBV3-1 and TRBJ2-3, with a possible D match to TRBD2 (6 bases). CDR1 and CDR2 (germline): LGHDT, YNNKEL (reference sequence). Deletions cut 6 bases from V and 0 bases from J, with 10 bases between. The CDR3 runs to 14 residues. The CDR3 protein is CASRGRFSTDTQYF. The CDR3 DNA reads TGTGCCAGCAGGGGGAGGTTTAGCACAGATACGCAGTATTTT.

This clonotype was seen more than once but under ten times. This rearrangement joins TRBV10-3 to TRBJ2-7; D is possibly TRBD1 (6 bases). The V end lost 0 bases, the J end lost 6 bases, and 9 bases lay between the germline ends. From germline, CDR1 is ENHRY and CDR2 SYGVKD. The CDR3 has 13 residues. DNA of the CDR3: TGTGCCATCAGTGAGTCTGGACAGTCCGAGCAGTACTTC. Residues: CAISESGQSEQYF.

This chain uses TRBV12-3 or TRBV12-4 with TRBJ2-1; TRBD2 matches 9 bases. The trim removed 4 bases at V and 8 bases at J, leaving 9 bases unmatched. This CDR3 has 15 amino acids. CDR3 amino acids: CASSSSGAGGDEQFF. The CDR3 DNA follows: TGTGCCAGCAGTTCTAGCGGGGCGGGAGGGGATGAGCAGTTCTTC.

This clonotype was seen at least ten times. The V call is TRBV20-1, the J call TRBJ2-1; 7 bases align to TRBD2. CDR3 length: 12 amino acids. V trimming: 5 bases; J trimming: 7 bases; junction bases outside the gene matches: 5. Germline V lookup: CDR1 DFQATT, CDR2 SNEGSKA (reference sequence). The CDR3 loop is CSAQGGRNEQFF. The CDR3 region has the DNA TGCAGTGCTCAGGGAGGGCGGAATGAGCAGTTCTTC.